This TCR beta chain was captured by sequencing in a study of blood T cell repertoires in COVID-19. The CDR3 runs to 17 residues. Between the trimmed V and J ends, which lost 0 bases and 5 bases, there was a span of 17 bases. Germline V gene sequence: CDR1 LGHDT, CDR2 YNNKEL (reference sequence). The method was immunoSEQ multiplex PCR; TCRdb's version includes in-frame clones alone and lacks a portion of them. The sample lists roughly 420,000 clones, 70% to 90% seen once, with around 0.95% in the top ten. V and J are TRBV3-1 (or the pseudogene TRBV3-2) and TRBJ2-1, with D possibly matching TRBD2 (7 bases). This sequence originates from a woman in her 30s with acute COVID-19. Sequencing input: PBMCs or T cells enriched from blood (not recorded which). The CDR3 DNA is TGTGCCAGCAGCCAAGATCTGGGGGGGGGCCTCGACAATGAGCAGTTCTTC. It translates to CASSQDLGGGLDNEQFF.